Listed here are 29 T cell receptor beta chains from one sample, sequenced in a study of cytomegalovirus exposure and HLA in healthy donors. 60 Vbeta and 13 Jbeta primers were used in PCR. Repertoires were generated with immunoSEQ multiplex PCR, while TCRdb's copy carries only in-frame clones and drops some. Of some 150,000 clones detected, 60% to 80% appear once; the ten largest clones hold less than 2%. Sequencing was performed on PBMCs. Every receptor here comes from a woman in her 30s in good health and CMV-seronegative.

V usage is TRBV6-1 and J usage is TRBJ1-2, with TRBD1 as a possible D gene (5 bases). Germline CDR1 and CDR2: MNHNS and SASEGT. There are 13 residues in the CDR3. Trimming shortened V by 1 base and J by 4 bases, and 7 bases separated the two germline ends. CDR3 in amino acids: CASSEGQGYGYTF. CDR3 nucleotides: TGTGCCAGCAGTGAAGGGCAGGGCTATGGCTACACCTTC.

This clone has just one count. CDR3 nucleotide sequence: TGTGCCAGCAGACCTGGACAGGGGACCTACAATGAGCAGTTCTTC. This codes for CASRPGQGTYNEQFF. The chain has TRBV6-5 and TRBJ2-1, with 9 bases identical to TRBD1. CDR3 length: 15 amino acids. Trimming took 6 bases from V and 2 from J; bases not matched to a gene: 5. Germline CDR1 is MNHEY and CDR2 is SVGAGI.

V is TRBV30 and J is TRBJ1-1; 7 bases fit TRBD1. The CDR3 is 14 residues long. Per germline, CDR1 GTSNPN and CDR2 SVGIG (reference sequence). J was trimmed by 3 bases and V by 1 base; bases with no gene match: 5. The CDR3 DNA follows: TGTGCCTGGAGTGCGTTAACAGGGGACACTGAAGCTTTCTTT. It encodes CAWSALTGDTEAFF.

This chain links TRBV18 with TRBJ1-1; D perhaps matches TRBD1 (5 bases). V was cut by 2 bases and J by 4 bases, with 14 bases left in between. Germline V CDR1 and CDR2: KGHSH, LQKENI. The CDR3 is made up of 15 amino acids. DNA for the CDR3: TGTGCCAGCTCACCAACCGGGGGGGATACCACTGAAGCTTTCTTT. This encodes CASSPTGGDTTEAFF.

This clone was recorded a few times. The J gene is TRBJ2-3, the V gene TRBV6-5, with 11 bases aligning to TRBD1. Germline V gene data show CDR1 as MNHEY and CDR2 as SVGAGI. CDR3 size: 14 residues. V shed 6 bases and J 4 bases; nucleotides not matched to a gene: 3. The CDR3 loop reads CASRKDRGPDTQYF. Written as DNA, the CDR3 is TGTGCCAGCAGGAAGGACAGGGGGCCAGATACGCAGTATTTT.

In this sample, this clone turned up once. The gene calls are TRBV21-1 and TRBJ2-7; no DNA check was done on the table's D call, TRBD2. TRBV21-1 is an annotated pseudogene. The CDR3 length is 14 residues. CDR3 bases: TGTGCCAGCAGCCTCCGGGGGTCCCAATACGAGCAGTACTTC. It codes for CASSLRGSQYEQYF.

In this sample, this clone turned up a few times. The chain combines TRBV5-1 with TRBJ1-2, with 10 bases matching TRBD1. The CDR3 totals 16 residues. The trim removed 7 bases at V and 5 bases at J, leaving 14 bases unmatched. The germline gives CDR1 SGHRS, CDR2 YFSETQ. The CDR3 nucleotides are TGCGCCAGCGGACAGGGGGGCATAGCGTCATTTTATGGCTACACCTTC. Amino acids: CASGQGGIASFYGYTF. Full variable domain (missing parts from reference TRBV5-1 and TRBJ1-2): KAGVTQTPRYLIKTRGQQVTLSCSPISGHRSVSWYQQTPGQGLQFLFEYFSETQRNKGNFPGRFSGRQFSNSRSEMNVSTLELGDSALYLCASGQGGIASFYGYTFGSGTRLTVV.

Only a few counts were recorded for this clone. The V and J genes are TRBV5-1 and TRBJ2-3; D gene ambiguous. CDR1 SGHRS and CDR2 YFSETQ come from the germline V gene. The ends were cut back, 1 base at V and 1 base at J, with 13 bases in the middle. CDR3 length: 16 amino acids. DNA for the CDR3: TGCGCCAGCAGCTTGATAGGTGGGCTCGGCACAGATACGCAGTATTTT. Its protein product is CASSLIGGLGTDTQYF.

This clone was found a few times. The rearrangement uses TRBV7-2 and TRBJ2-1, with TRBD2 identical over 11 bases. J lost 9 bases, V lost 2 bases, and 6 bases had no gene match. The CDR3 is made up of 15 amino acids. Germline V gene lookup returns CDR1 SGHTA and CDR2 FQGNSA. CDR3 residues: CASSLSSGGASEQFF. CDR3 sequence (DNA): TGTGCCAGCAGCTTAAGTAGCGGGGGGGCGAGTGAGCAGTTCTTC.

The chain uses TRBV5-4 and TRBJ1-2; no reliable D call. CDR1 is SGHNT and CDR2 is YYREEE in the germline V gene (reference sequence). V lost 0 bases and J lost 2, with 11 bases in between. The CDR3 is made up of 15 amino acids. The CDR3 nucleotides read TGTGCCAGCAGCTTGGTTTCAGGCAGAAACTATGGCTACACCTTC. Protein: CASSLVSGRNYGYTF.

The chain couples TRBV13 to TRBJ2-4; possible D gene TRBD2, 5 bases. Germline values: CDR1 PRHDT, CDR2 FYEKMQ (reference sequence). This CDR3 spans 17 amino acids. V was shortened by 0 bases and J by 2 bases, with 14 bases between the two germline ends. The CDR3 reads CASSLGLASSPKNIQYF. In DNA form, the CDR3 reads TGTGCCAGCAGCTTAGGCCTAGCCTCTTCCCCCAAAAACATTCAGTACTTC.

V is TRBV4-1 and J is TRBJ1-2; 9 bases are shared with TRBD1. CDR1 and CDR2 from the germline V gene are MGHRA and YSYEKL. CDR3 length equals 15 residues. The V segment lost 0 bases and the J segment 8 bases; nucleotides outside the gene matches: 7. The CDR3 region has the DNA TGCGCCAGCAGCCAAGAAGGACAGGGGAGTCGAGGCTACACCTTC. Its translation: CASSQEGQGSRGYTF.

V gene TRBV4-3 combines with J gene TRBJ2-1, with 15 bases lining up with TRBD2. The CDR3 contains 15 residues. CDR1 is LGHNA, CDR2 YSLEER, per germline. The J segment lost 8 bases and the V segment lost 4 bases, leaving 3 bases of the junction unmatched. The CDR3 reads CASSRTSGGADEQFF. CDR3 sequence (DNA): TGCGCCAGCAGCCGGACTAGCGGGGGGGCTGATGAGCAGTTCTTC.

This rearrangement joins TRBV2 to TRBJ2-1, with D perhaps matching TRBD2 (5 bases). Trimming took 6 bases from V and 15 from J, leaving 21 bases between them. This CDR3 has 13 residues. From germline, CDR1 is SNHLY and CDR2 FYNNEI. CDR3 sequence: CASSYDGGLPLFF. DNA of the CDR3: TGTGCCAGCAGCTATGACGGAGGCTTGCCGTTGTTCTTC.

The CDR3 region has the DNA TGTGCCAGCAGGTCGCAGGGCTATCGTGAGCAGTTCTTC. Amino acid sequence: CASRSQGYREQFF. This chain links TRBV6-1 with TRBJ2-1, with TRBD1 as a possible D gene (5 bases). Per the germline V gene, CDR1 is MNHNS and CDR2 is SASEGT. This CDR3 comprises 13 residues. V lost 6 bases and J lost 9, with 15 bases in between.

This clone came up a few times. Other DNA sequences within the sample encode an identical CDR3. V is TRBV18 and J is TRBJ1-1; 10 bases are a match to TRBD1. The CDR3 runs 15 residues. The trim removed 3 bases at V and 1 base at J, leaving 2 bases unmatched. CDR1 and CDR2 from the germline V gene are KGHSH and LQKENI. The CDR3 reads CASSPRQGANTEAFF. The DNA for the CDR3 is TGTGCCAGCTCACCCCGACAGGGGGCGAACACTGAAGCTTTCTTT.

In its sample, this clone was seen a few times. The V call is TRBV9, the J call TRBJ2-7, with 9 bases matching TRBD2. Germline CDR1 is SGDLS and CDR2 is YYNGEE. Unmatched junction bases numbered 6, after V lost 0 bases and J lost 2 bases. CDR3 length: 16 residues. This CDR3 reads CASSVGGGGGTYEQYF. CDR3 nucleotides: TGTGCCAGCAGCGTAGGAGGCGGGGGGGGTACCTACGAGCAGTACTTC. The variable domain in full, with the rest retrieved from reference TRBV9 and TRBJ2-7, is DSGVTQTPKHLITATGQRVTLRCSPRSGDLSVYWYQQSLDQGLQFLIQYYNGEERAKGNILERFSAQQFPDLHSELNLSSLELGDSALYFCASSVGGGGGTYEQYFGPGTRLTVT.

The chain links TRBV7-2 to TRBJ1-5, with no clear D. The CDR3 runs to 12 residues. Germline V gene data show CDR1 as SGHTA and CDR2 as FQGNSA. The germline V and J ends were trimmed by 2 bases and 11 bases, with 10 bases remaining between them. CDR3 amino acids: CASSLNVGAQHF. DNA for the CDR3: TGTGCCAGCAGCTTAAACGTAGGAGCCCAGCATTTT.

The gene calls are TRBV6-4 and TRBJ2-1, with 14 bases lining up with TRBD2. Trimming at V came to 6 bases and at J to 10 bases, leaving 14 bases not matched to a gene. Germline CDR1 and CDR2: MRHNA and SNTAGT. The CDR3 is 17 residues long. The CDR3 DNA reads TGTGCCAGCAGCATTAATGGACTAGCGGGGGGAAGCGGGGAGCAGTTCTTC. Its protein is CASSINGLAGGSGEQFF.

The chain couples TRBV9 to TRBJ2-5, with 7 bases matching TRBD2. The CDR3 is made up of 16 amino acids. V dropped 1 base and J dropped 5; count of bases not matched to a gene: 11. The germline V gene has CDR1 SGDLS and CDR2 YYNGEE. CDR3 in amino acids: CASSVTSAGIWETQYF. Written as DNA, the CDR3 is TGTGCCAGCAGCGTAACCTCAGCGGGGATTTGGGAGACCCAGTACTTC.

This chain links TRBV6-5 with TRBJ1-1, with 8 bases fitting TRBD1. CDR3 length: 15 amino acids. Germline assignment: CDR1 MNHEY and CDR2 SVGAGI. Trimming removed 1 base from V and 4 bases from J; junction bases left unmatched: 5. CDR3: CASSYWTGRATEAFF. CDR3 DNA sequence: TGTGCCAGCAGTTACTGGACAGGGAGAGCCACTGAAGCTTTCTTT.

The chain has TRBV5-1 and TRBJ1-1; a possible D gene is TRBD1 (6 bases). The CDR3 extends over 14 amino acids. Germline-derived CDR1 and CDR2 are SGHRS and YFSETQ. V was cut by 3 bases and J by 0 bases, with 9 bases left in between. The CDR3 nucleotides read TGCGCCAGCAGCTCAGGGGTCTTGAACACTGAAGCTTTCTTT. Translation: CASSSGVLNTEAFF. Together with reference TRBV5-1 and TRBJ1-1, the CDR3 gives the full variable domain: KAGVTQTPRYLIKTRGQQVTLSCSPISGHRSVSWYQQTPGQGLQFLFEYFSETQRNKGNFPGRFSGRQFSNSRSEMNVSTLELGDSALYLCASSSGVLNTEAFFGQGTRLTVV.

The V gene is TRBV18, the J gene TRBJ1-1, with D uncertain. Germline V gives CDR1 KGHSH, CDR2 LQKENI. The CDR3 runs 15 residues. With 1 base removed from V and 6 bases from J, the gap between germline ends came to 15 bases. The CDR3 DNA reads TGTGCCAGCTCACCACTCGGGAAGCCGGGCGCTGAAGCTTTCTTT. Protein product: CASSPLGKPGAEAFF.

This chain uses TRBV19 with TRBJ2-7, with a possible D match to TRBD2 (6 bases). There are 15 residues in the CDR3. The germline CDR1 and CDR2 sequences are LNHDA and SQIVND (reference sequence). Trimming cost V 4 bases and J 5 bases, with 18 bases left between them. The chain's CDR3 is CASSTYFGEANEQYF. In DNA, the CDR3 is TGTGCCAGTAGTACCTATTTCGGGGAGGCCAACGAGCAGTACTTC.

Comments on this clone: The junction departs from germline at one end; a sequencing error may be responsible. The V call is TRBV10-3, the J call TRBJ1-1; no reliable D call. CDR1 and CDR2 (germline): ENHRY, SYGVKD. The CDR3 is 15 amino acids. The CDR3 DNA sequence: TGTGCCATCAGTAAGTCGGGAGGAGGGAACACTGAAGCTTTCTTT. It translates to CAISKSGGGNTEAFF.

This clone was counted between two and nine times. This rearrangement joins TRBV6-1 to TRBJ2-7, with 9 bases fitting TRBD1. Looked up from germline, CDR1 is MNHNS and CDR2 is SASEGT. This CDR3 region has 19 residues. V lost 4 bases, J lost 4 bases, and 20 bases stayed unmatched. The CDR3 region is CASSVWLPVGTGKEYEQYF. CDR3 coding DNA: TGTGCCAGCAGTGTATGGCTGCCCGTCGGGACAGGGAAAGAATACGAGCAGTACTTC.

The V call is TRBV5-1, the J call TRBJ1-2; perhaps TRBD1 as D (6 bases). V lost 0 bases, J lost 1 base, and 7 bases lay in between. The CDR3 is made up of 14 amino acids. The germline V gene encodes CDR1 SGHRS and CDR2 YFSETQ. Written as DNA, the CDR3 is TGCGCCAGCAGCTTGGGAGGGGGTAACTATGGCTACACCTTC. Translating it yields CASSLGGGNYGYTF.

The rearrangement links TRBV9 to TRBJ2-3, with 9 bases that match TRBD1. The CDR3 extends over 17 amino acids. With V trimmed by 4 bases and J by 0 bases, 9 bases remained unmatched. The germline V gene encodes CDR1 SGDLS and CDR2 YYNGEE. The CDR3 DNA is TGTGCCAGCAGCTTTGGACAGGGGCCATTGAGCACAGATACGCAGTATTTT. This encodes CASSFGQGPLSTDTQYF.

This chain connects TRBV19 to TRBJ2-7; 12 bases agree with TRBD2. The CDR3 length is 15 residues. The ends lost 8 bases at V and 1 base at J; junction bases unmatched: 6. Germline CDR1 is LNHDA and CDR2 is SQIVND (reference sequence). CDR3 loop: CASSETSGRSYEQYF. In DNA, the CDR3 is TGTGCCAGTTCAGAGACTAGCGGGAGATCCTACGAGCAGTACTTC.